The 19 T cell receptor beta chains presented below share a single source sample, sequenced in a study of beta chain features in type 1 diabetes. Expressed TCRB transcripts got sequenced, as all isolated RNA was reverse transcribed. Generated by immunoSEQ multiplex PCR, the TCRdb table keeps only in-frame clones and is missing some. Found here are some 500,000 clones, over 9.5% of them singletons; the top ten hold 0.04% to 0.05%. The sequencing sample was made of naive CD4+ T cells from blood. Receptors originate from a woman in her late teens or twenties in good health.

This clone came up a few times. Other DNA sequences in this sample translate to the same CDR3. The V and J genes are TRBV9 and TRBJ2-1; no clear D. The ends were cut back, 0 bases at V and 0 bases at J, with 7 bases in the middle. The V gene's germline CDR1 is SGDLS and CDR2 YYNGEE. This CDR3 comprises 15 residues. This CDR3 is CASSVDLGSYNEQFF. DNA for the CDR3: TGTGCCAGCAGCGTAGATTTGGGCTCCTACAATGAGCAGTTCTTC.

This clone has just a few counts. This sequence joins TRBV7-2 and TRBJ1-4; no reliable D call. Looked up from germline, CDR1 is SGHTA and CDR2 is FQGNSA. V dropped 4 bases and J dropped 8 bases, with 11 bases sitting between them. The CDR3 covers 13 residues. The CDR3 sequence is CASSSRTVEKLFF. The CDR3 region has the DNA TGTGCCAGCAGCTCCCGAACGGTGGAAAAACTGTTTTTT.

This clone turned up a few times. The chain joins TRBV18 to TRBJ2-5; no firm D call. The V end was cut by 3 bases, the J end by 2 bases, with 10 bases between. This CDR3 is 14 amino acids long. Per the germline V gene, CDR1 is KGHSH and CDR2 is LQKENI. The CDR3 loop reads CASSPVGVQETQYF. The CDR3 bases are TGTGCCAGCTCACCGGTAGGCGTTCAAGAGACCCAGTACTTC. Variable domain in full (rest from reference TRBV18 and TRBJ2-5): NAGVMQNPRHLVRRRGQEARLRCSPMKGHSHVYWYRQLPEEGLKFMVYLQKENIIDESGMPKERFSAEFPKEGPSILRIQQVVRGDSAAYFCASSPVGVQETQYFGPGTRLLVL.

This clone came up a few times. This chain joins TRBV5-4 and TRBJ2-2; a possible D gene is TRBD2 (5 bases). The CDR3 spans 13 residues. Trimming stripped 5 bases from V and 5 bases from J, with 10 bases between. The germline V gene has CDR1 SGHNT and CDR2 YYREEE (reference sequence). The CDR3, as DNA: TGTGCCAGCAGTCTACTAGAGACCGGGGAGCTGTTTTTT. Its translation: CASSLLETGELFF.

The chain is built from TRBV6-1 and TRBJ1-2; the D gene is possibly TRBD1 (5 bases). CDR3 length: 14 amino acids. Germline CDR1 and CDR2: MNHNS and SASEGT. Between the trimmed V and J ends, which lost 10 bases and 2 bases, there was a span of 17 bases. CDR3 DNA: TGTGCCATACAGAGCCAAGGGGAAAACTATGGCTACACCTTC. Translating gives CAIQSQGENYGYTF.

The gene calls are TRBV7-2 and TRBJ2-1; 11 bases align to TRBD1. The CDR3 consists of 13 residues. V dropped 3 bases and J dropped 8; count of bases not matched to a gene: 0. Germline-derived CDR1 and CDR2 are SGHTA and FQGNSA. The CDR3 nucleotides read TGTGCCAGCAGCTTGGGACAGGGGGATGAGCAGTTCTTC. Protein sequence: CASSLGQGDEQFF. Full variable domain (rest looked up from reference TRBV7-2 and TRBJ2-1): GAGVSQSPSNKVTEKGKDVELRCDPISGHTALYWYRQSLGQGLEFLIYFQGNSAPDKSGLPSDRFSAERTGGSVSTLTIQRTQQEDSAVYLCASSLGQGDEQFFGPGTRLTVL.

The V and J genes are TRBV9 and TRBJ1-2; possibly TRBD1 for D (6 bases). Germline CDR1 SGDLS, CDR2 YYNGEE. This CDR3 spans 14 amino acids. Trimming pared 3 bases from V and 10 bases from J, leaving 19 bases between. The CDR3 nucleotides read TGTGCCAGCAGCGCCCCACGACAGGTTGGAACCTACACCTTC. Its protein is CASSAPRQVGTYTF.

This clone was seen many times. This chain's CDR3 is CASSKGQGGTDTQYF. The CDR3 region has the DNA TGTGCCAGCAGCAAAGGACAGGGGGGCACAGATACGCAGTATTTT. This chain uses TRBV21-1 with TRBJ2-3; TRBD1, as called in the table, went unchecked against the DNA. TRBV21-1 is a pseudogene segment. CDR3 length: 15 amino acids.

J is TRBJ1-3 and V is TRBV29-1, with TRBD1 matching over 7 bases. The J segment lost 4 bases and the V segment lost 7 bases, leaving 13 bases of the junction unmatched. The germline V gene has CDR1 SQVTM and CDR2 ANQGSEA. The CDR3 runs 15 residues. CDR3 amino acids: CSASRGTAEGNTIYF. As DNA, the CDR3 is TGCAGCGCTTCCCGGGGGACAGCGGAGGGAAACACCATATATTTT.

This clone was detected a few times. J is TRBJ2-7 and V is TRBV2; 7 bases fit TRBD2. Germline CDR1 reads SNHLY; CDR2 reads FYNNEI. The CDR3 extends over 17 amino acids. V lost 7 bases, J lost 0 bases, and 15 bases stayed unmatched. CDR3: CASKRSQLALSSYEQYF. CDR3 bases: TGTGCCAGCAAAAGGAGCCAACTAGCGTTGAGCTCCTACGAGCAGTACTTC.

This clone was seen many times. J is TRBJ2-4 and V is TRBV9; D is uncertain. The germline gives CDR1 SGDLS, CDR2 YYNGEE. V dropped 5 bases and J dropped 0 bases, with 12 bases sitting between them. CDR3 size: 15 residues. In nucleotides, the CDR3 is TGTGCCAGCAGTGATAACTTGCTAGCCAAAAACATTCAGTACTTC. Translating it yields CASSDNLLAKNIQYF. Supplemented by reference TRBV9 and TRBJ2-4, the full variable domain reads DSGVTQTPKHLITATGQRVTLRCSPRSGDLSVYWYQQSLDQGLQFLIQYYNGEERAKGNILERFSAQQFPDLHSELNLSSLELGDSALYFCASSDNLLAKNIQYFGAGTRLSVL.

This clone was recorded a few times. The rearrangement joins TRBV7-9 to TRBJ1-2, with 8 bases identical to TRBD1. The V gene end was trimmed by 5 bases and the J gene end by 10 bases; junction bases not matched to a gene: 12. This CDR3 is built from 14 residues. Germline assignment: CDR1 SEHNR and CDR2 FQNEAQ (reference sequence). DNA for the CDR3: TGTGCCAGCAGCCCAGAGGCGGGACAGGTCATCTACACCTTC. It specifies CASSPEAGQVIYTF.

The CDR3 region has the DNA TGCAGCGTTGAACGCTCGTATGACTATGGCTACACCTTC. Protein sequence: CSVERSYDYGYTF. This chain connects TRBV29-1 to TRBJ1-2; D is uncertain. Germline V lookup: CDR1 SQVTM, CDR2 ANQGSEA. With 2 bases removed from V and 3 bases from J, the gap between germline ends came to 10 bases. This CDR3 has 13 residues.

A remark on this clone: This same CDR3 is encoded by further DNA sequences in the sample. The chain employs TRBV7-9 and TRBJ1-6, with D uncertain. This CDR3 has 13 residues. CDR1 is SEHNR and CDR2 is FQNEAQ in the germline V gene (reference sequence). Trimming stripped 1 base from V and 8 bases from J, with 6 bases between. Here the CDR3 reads CASSLVGDSPLHF. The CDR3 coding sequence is TGTGCCAGCAGCTTAGTCGGGGATTCACCCCTCCACTTT.

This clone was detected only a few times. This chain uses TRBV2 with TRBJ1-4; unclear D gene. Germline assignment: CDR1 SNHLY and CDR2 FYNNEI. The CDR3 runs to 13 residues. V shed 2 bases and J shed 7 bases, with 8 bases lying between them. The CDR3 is CASSEIGSEKLFF. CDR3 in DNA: TGTGCCAGCAGTGAAATTGGGAGTGAAAAACTGTTTTTT. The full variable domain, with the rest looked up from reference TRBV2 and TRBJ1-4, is EPEVTQTPSHQVTQMGQEVILRCVPISNHLYFYWYRQILGQKVEFLVSFYNNEISEKSEIFDDQFSVERPDGSNFTLKIRSTKLEDSAMYFCASSEIGSEKLFFGSGTQLSVL.

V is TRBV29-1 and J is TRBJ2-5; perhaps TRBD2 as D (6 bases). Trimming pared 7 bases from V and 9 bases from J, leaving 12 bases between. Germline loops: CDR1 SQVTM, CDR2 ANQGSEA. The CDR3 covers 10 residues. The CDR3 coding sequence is TGCAGCGGGAGGCGGGGCGCCCAGTACTTC. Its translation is CSGRRGAQYF.

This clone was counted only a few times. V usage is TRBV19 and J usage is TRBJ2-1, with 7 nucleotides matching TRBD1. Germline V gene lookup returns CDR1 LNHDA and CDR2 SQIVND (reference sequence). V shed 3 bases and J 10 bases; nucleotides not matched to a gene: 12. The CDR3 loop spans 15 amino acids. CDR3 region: CASSISPVTGEEQFF. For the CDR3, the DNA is TGTGCCAGTAGTATCTCACCCGTTACAGGGGAGGAGCAGTTCTTC.

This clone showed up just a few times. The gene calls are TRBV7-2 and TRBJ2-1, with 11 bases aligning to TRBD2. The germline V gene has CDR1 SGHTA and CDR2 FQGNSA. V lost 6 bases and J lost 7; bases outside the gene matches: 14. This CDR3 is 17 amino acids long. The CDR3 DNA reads TGTGCCAGCAGGCAGAGTGTACTAGCGGGAGATGGAAATGAGCAGTTCTTC. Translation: CASRQSVLAGDGNEQFF.

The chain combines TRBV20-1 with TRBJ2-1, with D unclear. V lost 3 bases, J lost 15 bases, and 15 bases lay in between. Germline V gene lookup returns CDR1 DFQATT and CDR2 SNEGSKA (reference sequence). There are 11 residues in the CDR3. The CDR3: CSASWNRGWFF. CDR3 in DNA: TGCAGTGCTAGTTGGAACCGCGGATGGTTCTTC.